A selection of T cell receptor beta chains follows, all from one sample in a study of CD8 T cells in ankylosing spondylitis. TCRdb itself ran the 5' RACE reads through MiXCR, one entry per CDR3 protein. The table shows 130,000 to 150,000 distinct CDR3 sequences, with approximately 9.2% occurring only once. The sample consisted of synovial fluid, either unsorted or a sorted T cell fraction (not recorded which). These receptors all come from a male donor with ankylosing spondylitis. Each CDR3 is given with its conserved first and last residue. The D gene is left open where the match is weak. Part of the rows lack a size; the others show once, few, many or a class for expanded clones.

v_call	clone_size	j_call	d_call	cdr3_nt	cdr3_aa
TRBV5-1	many	TRBJ1-2	.	TGCGCCAGCAGCACCGGGACCGACTATGGCTACACCTTC	CASSTGTDYGYTF
TRBV12-3/TRBV12-4	many	TRBJ2-3	.	TGTGCCAGCAGTTTAAGTCCCCTCGATACGCAGTATTTT	CASSLSPLDTQYF
TRBV28	many	TRBJ1-1	.	TGTGCCAGCAGCTCCTCAGGGAGTAGAGCTTTCTTT	CASSSSGSRAFF
TRBV29-1	.	TRBJ1-2	.	TGCAGCGTCGGGGGGGATGGCTACACCTTC	CSVGGDGYTF
TRBV5-1	.	TRBJ2-7	TRBD1	TGCGCCAGCATGCTGGGACAGGATTCCCAGACGACCTACGAGCAGTACTTC	CASMLGQDSQTTYEQYF
TRBV25-1	.	TRBJ1-2	.	TGTGCCAGCAGTGAAAGGTTTTACGGCTACACCTTC	CASSERFYGYTF
TRBV12-3/TRBV12-4	many	TRBJ2-1	TRBD2	TGTGCCAGCAGGATTGGGACTAGTGCCTACAATGAGCAGTTCTTC	CASRIGTSAYNEQFF
TRBV10-3	many	TRBJ2-3	TRBD2	TGTGCCATCAGTGAGGGACTAGCGGCAGATACGCAGTATTTT	CAISEGLAADTQYF
TRBV6-1	few	TRBJ2-5	.	TGTGCCAGCAGTGGATGGGGGGCCCCAGGTCGGGAGACCCAGTACTTC	CASSGWGAPGRETQYF
TRBV24-1	few	TRBJ2-2	.	TGTGCCACCAGTGACCCAACCAGGGGAAGCACCGGGGAGCTGTTTTTT	CATSDPTRGSTGELFF
TRBV20-1	many	TRBJ1-6	.	TGCAGTGCTCAAACCGGGATGGGGAATTCACCCCTCCACTTT	CSAQTGMGNSPLHF
TRBV20-1	many	TRBJ2-1	.	TGCAGTGCTAGAGTTTTACAGGGCGAGGTCAATGAGCAGTTCTTC	CSARVLQGEVNEQFF
TRBV7-3	few	TRBJ2-1	.	TGTGCCAGCAGCTTGGGTCAGGATGAGCAGTTCTTC	CASSLGQDEQFF
TRBV7-2	medium-sized	TRBJ2-3	TRBD2	TGTGCCAGCAGCTCCGGACTAGCGGCAGATACGCAGTATTTT	CASSSGLAADTQYF
TRBV5-1	.	TRBJ2-2	.	TGCGCCAGCAGCTTATCTGGGACCGTCTTACCGGAGCTGTTTTTT	CASSLSGTVLPELFF
TRBV28	many	TRBJ2-5	.	TGTGCCAGCAGTTTGAAGCAGACCCAGTACTTC	CASSLKQTQYF
TRBV28	few	TRBJ1-2	.	TGTGCCAGCAGTTTAGGTGGGGGTCCTAACTATGGCTACACCTTC	CASSLGGGPNYGYTF
TRBV20-1	many	TRBJ2-5	.	TGCAGTGCTACCTATAGACGGACCCAGTACTTC	CSATYRRTQYF
TRBV18	.	TRBJ1-1	.	TGTGCCAGCTCACCAATTTCTGCCGGGGCCGGCACTGAAGCTTTCTTT	CASSPISAGAGTEAFF
TRBV6-6	many	TRBJ1-1	TRBD1	TGTGCCAGCAGTTACTCGACAGGGATCGCTTTCTTT	CASSYSTGIAFF
TRBV20-1	few	TRBJ2-7	.	TGCAGTGCCAGACTGATTTACGAGCAGTACTTC	CSARLIYEQYF
TRBV20-1	.	TRBJ2-7	.	TGCAGTGCTAGACTTATGGCACGCTACGAGCAGTACTTC	CSARLMARYEQYF